This record concerns one T cell receptor (beta chain) sequence. This entry is derived from a study of blood T cell repertoires in COVID-19. The CDR3 runs 17 residues. Germline CDR1 reads LGHDT; CDR2 reads YNNKEL (reference sequence). The J segment lost 6 bases and the V segment lost 4 bases, leaving 12 bases of the junction unmatched. The table came from immunoSEQ multiplex PCR; TCRdb's copy has only in-frame clones and leaves some out. The repertoire holds 490,000 or so clones, with more than 75% as singletons. The sequenced sample was PBMCs or T cells enriched from blood (not recorded which). The V and J genes are TRBV3-1 (or the pseudogene TRBV3-2) and TRBJ2-1, with 10 nucleotides matching TRBD2. The source of this sequence is a woman aged 40-49 years who had recovered from COVID-19. CDR3 in amino acids: CASSLRGLARGTNEQFF. The CDR3 nucleotides read TGTGCCAGCAGCCTAAGGGGACTAGCGCGTGGGACCAATGAGCAGTTCTTC.